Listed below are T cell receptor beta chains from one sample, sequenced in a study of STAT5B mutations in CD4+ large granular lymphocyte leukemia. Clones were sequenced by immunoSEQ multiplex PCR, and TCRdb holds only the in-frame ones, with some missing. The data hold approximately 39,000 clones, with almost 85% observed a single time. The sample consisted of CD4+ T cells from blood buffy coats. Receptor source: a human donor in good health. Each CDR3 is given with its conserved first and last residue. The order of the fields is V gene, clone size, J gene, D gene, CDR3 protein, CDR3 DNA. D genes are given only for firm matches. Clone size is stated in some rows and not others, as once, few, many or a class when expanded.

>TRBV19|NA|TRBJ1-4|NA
CASSLGAQGSMGKLFF
TGTGCCAGTAGTCTTGGGGCCCAGGGGTCGATGGGGAAACTGTTTTTT
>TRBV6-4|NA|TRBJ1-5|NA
CASSRDGSSNQPQHF
TGTGCCAGCAGCCGGGACGGCAGTAGCAATCAGCCCCAGCATTTT
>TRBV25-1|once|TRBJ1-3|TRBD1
CASSEGQGAGNTIYF
TGTGCCAGCAGTGAGGGACAGGGGGCAGGAAACACCATATATTTT
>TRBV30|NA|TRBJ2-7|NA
CAWSGGLLYEQYF
TGTGCCTGGAGTGGGGGCCTCCTCTACGAGCAGTACTTC
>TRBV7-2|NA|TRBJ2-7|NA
CASSLAGGSYEQYF
TGTGCCAGCAGCTTAGCGGGAGGATCCTACGAGCAGTACTTC
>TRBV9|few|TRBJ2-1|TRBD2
CASSVVGTSGGGNEQFF
TGTGCCAGCAGCGTAGTCGGGACTAGCGGGGGGGGTAATGAGCAGTTCTTC
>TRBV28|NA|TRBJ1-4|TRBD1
CASSHRQGGNEKLFF
TGTGCCAGCAGCCATCGACAGGGAGGGAATGAAAAACTGTTTTTT
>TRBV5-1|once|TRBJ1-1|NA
CASTMDSLNTEAFF
TGCGCCAGCACCATGGACAGCCTTAACACTGAAGCTTTCTTT
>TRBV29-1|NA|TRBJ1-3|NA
CSVQGAGNTIYF
TGCAGCGTCCAGGGAGCTGGAAACACCATATATTTT
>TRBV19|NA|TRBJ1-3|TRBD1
CASTPRQGNSGNTIYF
TGTGCCAGTACCCCCAGACAGGGCAACTCTGGAAACACCATATATTTT
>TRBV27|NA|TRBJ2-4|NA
CASSFRQGKNIQYF
TGTGCCAGCAGTTTTAGGCAGGGGAAAAACATTCAGTACTTC
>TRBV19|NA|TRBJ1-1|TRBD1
CASSTGGLGTEAFF
TGTGCCAGTAGCACAGGGGGCTTGGGCACTGAAGCTTTCTTT
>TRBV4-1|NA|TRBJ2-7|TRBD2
CASSLAGTSGSYEQYF
TGCGCCAGCAGCCTCGCCGGGACTAGCGGGAGCTACGAGCAGTACTTC
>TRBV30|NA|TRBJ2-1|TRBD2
CAWSALAGPYNEQFF
TGTGCCTGGAGTGCTCTAGCGGGCCCCTACAATGAGCAGTTCTTC
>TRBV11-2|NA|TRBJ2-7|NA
CASSLISERRRYEQYF
TGTGCCAGCAGCTTAATTTCGGAACGGAGGCGCTACGAGCAGTACTTC
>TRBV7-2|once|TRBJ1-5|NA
CASSRSPTAQHF
TGTGCCAGCAGTCGCTCCCCCACAGCCCAGCATTTT
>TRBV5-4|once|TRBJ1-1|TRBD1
CASSSGTGLFGTEAFF
TGTGCCAGCAGCTCCGGGACAGGTCTCTTTGGAACTGAAGCTTTCTTT
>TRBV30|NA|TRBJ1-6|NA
CAWNGDTNSPLHF
TGTGCCTGGAACGGGGACACCAATTCACCCCTCCACTTT
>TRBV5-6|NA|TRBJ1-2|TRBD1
CASSLVGTGLGRRGYTF
TGTGCCAGCAGCTTGGTAGGGACAGGTCTTGGTCGTCGGGGCTACACCTTC
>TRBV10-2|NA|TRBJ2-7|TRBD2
CASRRAGAYEQYF
TGCGCCAGCCGTAGGGCGGGAGCTTACGAGCAGTACTTC
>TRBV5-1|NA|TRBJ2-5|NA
CASSLAREGRETQYF
TGCGCCAGCAGCTTGGCCCGGGAAGGGCGGGAGACCCAGTACTTC
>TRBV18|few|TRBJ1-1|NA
CASSPAGKDTEAFF
TGTGCCAGCTCACCAGCAGGAAAAGACACTGAAGCTTTCTTT
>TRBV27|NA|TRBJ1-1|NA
CASSLVGRNTEAFF
TGTGCCAGCAGTTTAGTGGGAAGGAACACTGAAGCTTTCTTT
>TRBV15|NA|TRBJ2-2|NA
CATSRVSDTGELFF
TGTGCCACCAGCAGAGTCTCGGACACCGGGGAGCTGTTTTTT
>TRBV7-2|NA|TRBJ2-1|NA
CASSLTYNEQFF
TGTGCCAGCAGTCTTACCTACAATGAGCAGTTCTTC
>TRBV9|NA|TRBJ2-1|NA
CASSASWGGHSYNEQFF
TGTGCCAGCAGCGCATCGTGGGGGGGACATAGCTACAATGAGCAGTTCTTC
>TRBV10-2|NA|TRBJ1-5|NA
CASSAQGATNQPQHF
TGCGCCAGCAGTGCACAGGGAGCCACCAATCAGCCCCAGCATTTT
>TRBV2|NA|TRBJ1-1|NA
CASSEARQTNTEAFF
TGTGCCAGCAGTGAAGCACGGCAGACCAACACTGAAGCTTTCTTT
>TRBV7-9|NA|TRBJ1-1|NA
CASSLAGPSEAFF
TGTGCCAGCAGCTTGGCAGGGCCCAGTGAAGCTTTCTTT
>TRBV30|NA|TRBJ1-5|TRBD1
CAWRSGTESGNQPQHF
TGTGCCTGGAGATCCGGGACAGAGAGTGGCAATCAGCCCCAGCATTTT
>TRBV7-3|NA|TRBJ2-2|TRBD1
CASSLTGVGTGELFF
TGTGCCAGCAGCTTGACAGGGGTTGGCACCGGGGAGCTGTTTTTT
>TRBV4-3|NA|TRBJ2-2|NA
CASSQTQGRTGELFF
TGCGCCAGCAGCCAAACACAGGGCCGGACCGGGGAGCTGTTTTTT
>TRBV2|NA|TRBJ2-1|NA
CASSDFSGRNEQFF
TGTGCCAGCAGTGACTTCTCAGGGAGGAATGAGCAGTTCTTC
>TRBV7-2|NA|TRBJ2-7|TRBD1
CASSKTGAPSSYEQYF
TGTGCCAGCAGCAAGACAGGGGCTCCAAGCTCCTACGAGCAGTACTTC
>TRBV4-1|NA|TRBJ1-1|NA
CASSQDWAAEGFF
TGCGCCAGCAGCCAAGATTGGGCCGCGGAGGGTTTCTTT
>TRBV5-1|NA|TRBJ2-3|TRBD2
CASSLGHSGGGSTDTQYF
TGCGCCAGCAGCCTAGGACACTCGGGCGGGGGGAGCACAGATACGCAGTATTTT
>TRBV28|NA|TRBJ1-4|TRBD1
CASSPRTGRRYNEKLFF
TGTGCCAGCAGCCCCAGGACAGGTCGACGGTATAATGAAAAACTGTTTTTT
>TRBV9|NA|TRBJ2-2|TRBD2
CASSVDPLGGTRNTGELFF
TGTGCCAGCAGCGTCGACCCTCTGGGGGGGACTCGTAACACCGGGGAGCTGTTTTTT
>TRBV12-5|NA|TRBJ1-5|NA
CASEGLDFSQPQHF
TGTGCTAGTGAGGGGCTCGATTTTTCTCAGCCCCAGCATTTT
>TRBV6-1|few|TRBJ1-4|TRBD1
CASSAFKQGAMTNEKLFF
TGTGCCAGCAGTGCCTTTAAACAGGGGGCGATGACTAATGAAAAACTGTTTTTT
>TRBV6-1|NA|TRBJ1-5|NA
CASSASRGDNQPQHF
TGTGCCAGCAGTGCCTCCCGTGGGGACAATCAGCCCCAGCATTTT
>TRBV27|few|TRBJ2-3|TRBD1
CASRSGTGTANVVDTQYF
TGTGCCAGCAGGTCCGGGACAGGGACCGCCAATGTTGTGGATACGCAGTATTTT
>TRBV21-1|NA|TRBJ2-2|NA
CASSKDTGAETGELFF
TGTGCCAGCAGCAAAGATACGGGAGCGGAAACCGGGGAGCTGTTTTTT
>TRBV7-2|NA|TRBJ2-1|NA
CASSLVMQTNEQFF
TGTGCCAGCAGCTTAGTTATGCAGACCAATGAGCAGTTCTTC
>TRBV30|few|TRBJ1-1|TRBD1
CAWSRQGGTEAFF
TGTGCCTGGAGCAGACAGGGTGGCACTGAAGCTTTCTTT
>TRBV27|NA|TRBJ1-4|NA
CASSLIGGNEKLFF
TGTGCCAGCAGTTTGATAGGGGGTAATGAAAAACTGTTTTTT
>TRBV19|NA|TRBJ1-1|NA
CASSVKGDTEAFF
TGTGCCAGTAGTGTCAAGGGAGACACTGAAGCTTTCTTT
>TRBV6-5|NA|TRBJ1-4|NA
CASSYFTNEKLFF
TGTGCCAGCAGTTACTTCACGAATGAAAAACTGTTTTTT
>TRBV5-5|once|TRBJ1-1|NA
CASSLSGALNTEAFF
TGTGCCAGCAGCTTGTCGGGGGCCCTGAACACTGAAGCTTTCTTT
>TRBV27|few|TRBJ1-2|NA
CASSLYGPYGYTF
TGTGCCAGCAGCTTGTATGGGCCCTATGGCTACACCTTC
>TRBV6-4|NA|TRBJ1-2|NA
CASSHGVNYGYTF
TGTGCCAGCAGTCATGGGGTGAACTATGGCTACACCTTC
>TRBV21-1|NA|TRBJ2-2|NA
CASSKARHPNTGELFF
TGTGCCAGCAGCAAAGCTCGGCACCCAAACACCGGGGAGCTGTTTTTT
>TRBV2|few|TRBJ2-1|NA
CASSEGANYNEQFF
TGTGCCAGCTCGGAGGGGGCTAACTACAATGAGCAGTTCTTC
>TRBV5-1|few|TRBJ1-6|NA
CASSLARTSDSPLHF
TGCGCCAGCAGCTTGGCCCGGACGTCGGACTCACCCCTCCACTTT
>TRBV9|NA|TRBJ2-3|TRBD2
CASSVSTSGRGSTDTQYF
TGTGCCAGCAGCGTTTCGACTAGCGGGAGGGGGAGCACAGATACGCAGTATTTT